This TCR beta chain was found in a study of cytomegalovirus exposure and HLA in healthy donors. Study-level findings and limits: Earlier results showed most TCR beta V segments being productive about 87% or about 30% of the time.

The PCR contained 60 Vbeta and 13 Jbeta primers. TCRdb's copy holds only in-frame clones and misses some; the assay was immunoSEQ multiplex PCR. The table lists 100,000 to 150,000 clones, over 70% of them singletons. As to this clone: The antigen is undetermined.

Germline assignment: CDR1 LNHNV and CDR2 YYDKDF (reference sequence). Trimming cost V 0 bases and J 8 bases, with 16 bases left between them. This CDR3 contains 15 residues. The chain recombines TRBV15 with TRBJ1-2, with D unclear. The sequenced sample consisted of PBMCs. The TCR comes from a woman between 40 and 50 years old in good health and CMV-seronegative. The CDR3 here is CATSRDFPSPSGYTF. Here the CDR3 DNA reads TGTGCCACCAGCAGAGATTTCCCTAGTCCTTCGGGCTACACCTTC.